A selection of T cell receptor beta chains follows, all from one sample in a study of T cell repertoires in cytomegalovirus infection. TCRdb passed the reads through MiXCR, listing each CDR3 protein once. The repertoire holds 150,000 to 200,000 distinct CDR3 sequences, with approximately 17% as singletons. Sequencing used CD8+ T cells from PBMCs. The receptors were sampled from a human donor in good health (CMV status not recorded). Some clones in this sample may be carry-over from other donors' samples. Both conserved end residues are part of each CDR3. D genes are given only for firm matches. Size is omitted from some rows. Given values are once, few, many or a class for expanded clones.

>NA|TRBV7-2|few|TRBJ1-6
TGTGCCAGCACCCTGGAACCCTATAATTCACCCCTCCACTTT
CASTLEPYNSPLHF
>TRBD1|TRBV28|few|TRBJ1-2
TGTGCCAGCAGTCAAGAAACTTGGACAGGGGGTCACTTTGGCTACACCTTC
CASSQETWTGGHFGYTF
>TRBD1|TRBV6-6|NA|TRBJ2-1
TGTGCCAGCAGTGAGATCGGGACAGGGGTGTACAATGAGCAGTTCTTC
CASSEIGTGVYNEQFF
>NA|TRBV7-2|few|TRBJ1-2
TGTGCCAGCAGCTTTGACCCGACAGGCGGCTACACCTTC
CASSFDPTGGYTF
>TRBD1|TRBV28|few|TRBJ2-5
TGTGCCAGCAGTGGACAGGGTGAAGAGACCCAGTACTTC
CASSGQGEETQYF
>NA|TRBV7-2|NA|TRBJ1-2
TGTGCCAGCAGCCAGGGGACTAATGGCTACACCTTC
CASSQGTNGYTF
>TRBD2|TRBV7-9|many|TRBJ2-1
TGTGCCAGCATCCCGACTCGGGTGAGCGGGACTTACAATGAGCAGTTCTTC
CASIPTRVSGTYNEQFF
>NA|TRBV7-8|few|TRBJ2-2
TGTGCCAGCAGCTACAGACTAGGTGGAGGCACCGGGGAGCTGTTTTTT
CASSYRLGGGTGELFF
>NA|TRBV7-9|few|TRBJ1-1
TGTGCCAGCAGCTGGACTCTCACTGAAGCTTTCTTT
CASSWTLTEAFF
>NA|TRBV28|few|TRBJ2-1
TGTGCCAGCAAGGGGGCGGGAGACTACAATGAGCAGTTCTTC
CASKGAGDYNEQFF
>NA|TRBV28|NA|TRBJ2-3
TGTGCCAGCAGTTTCAGAGGGAGCACAGATACGCAGTATTTT
CASSFRGSTDTQYF
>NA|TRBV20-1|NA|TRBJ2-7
TGCAGTGCTAGCCCAGGGAGCTCCTACGAGCAGTACTTC
CSASPGSSYEQYF
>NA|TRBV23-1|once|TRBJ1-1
TGCGCCAGCAGTCAATCGCCGCGGTACACTGAAGCTTTCTTT
CASSQSPRYTEAFF
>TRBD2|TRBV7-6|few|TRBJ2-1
TGTGCCAGCAGCACTAGCGGCCACAATGAGCAGTTCTTC
CASSTSGHNEQFF
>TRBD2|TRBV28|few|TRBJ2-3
TGTGCCAGCAGTCCGGCCTTGAGGCTAGCGGGATGGGATACGCAGTATTTT
CASSPALRLAGWDTQYF
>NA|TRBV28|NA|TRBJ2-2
TGTGCCAGCAGTTTATTTGTGACTCGGGGGGAGCTGTTTTTT
CASSLFVTRGELFF
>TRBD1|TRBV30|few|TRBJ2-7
TGTGCCTGGAGTGCGACAGGGCTCTCCGAGCAGTACTTC
CAWSATGLSEQYF
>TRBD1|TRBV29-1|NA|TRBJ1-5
TGCAGCGTCCCCTGGCGGGAAGGGGGCCTAAGCAATCAGCCCCAGCATTTT
CSVPWREGGLSNQPQHF
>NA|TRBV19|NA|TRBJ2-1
TGTGCCAGTAGTATCGGCGGCCATGCTGAGCAGTTCTTC
CASSIGGHAEQFF
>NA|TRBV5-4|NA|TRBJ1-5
TGTGCCAGCAGCTTAGACGGTGCTAGCAATCAGCCCCAGCATTTT
CASSLDGASNQPQHF
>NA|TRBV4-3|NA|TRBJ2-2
TGCGCCAGCAGCCAATCGGTGGGGGGCGCCGGGGAGCTGTTTTTT
CASSQSVGGAGELFF
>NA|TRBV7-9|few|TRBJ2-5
TGTGCCAGCAGCCCATCACAGGGAGTCCAGACCCAGTACTTC
CASSPSQGVQTQYF
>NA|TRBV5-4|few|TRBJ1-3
TGTGCCAGCAGCTTGGCCCCTGGAAACACCATATATTTT
CASSLAPGNTIYF
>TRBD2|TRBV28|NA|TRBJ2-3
TGTGCCAGCAGTTTATTGGGAGGGAGGATCACAGATACGCAGTATTTT
CASSLLGGRITDTQYF
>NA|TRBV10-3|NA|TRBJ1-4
TGTGCCATCAGTGAGTCCGGGGGATCTAATGAAAAACTGTTTTTT
CAISESGGSNEKLFF
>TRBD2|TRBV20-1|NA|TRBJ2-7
TGCAGTGCTAGGTGGGGAGGGCGTTACGCGTCCTACGAGCAGTACTTC
CSARWGGRYASYEQYF
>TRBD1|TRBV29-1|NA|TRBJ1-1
TGCAGCGCCCCGACAGGGGGCGGGAACACTGAAGCTTTCTTT
CSAPTGGGNTEAFF
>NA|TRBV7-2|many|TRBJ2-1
TGTGCCAGCAGCCTATCCCTTGAGCAGTTCTTC
CASSLSLEQFF
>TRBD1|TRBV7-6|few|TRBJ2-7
TGTGCCAGCAGCTTAGCAGACAGGGGGGCCTACGAGCAGTACTTC
CASSLADRGAYEQYF
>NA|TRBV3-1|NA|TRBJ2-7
TGTGCCAGCAGCCAAGAATACTACCGGCAGTACTTC
CASSQEYYRQYF
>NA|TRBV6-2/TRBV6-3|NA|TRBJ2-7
TGTGCCAGCTCAACCGGCAGGGCGAAGTACGAGCAGTACTTC
CASSTGRAKYEQYF
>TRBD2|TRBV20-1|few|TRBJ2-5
TGCAGTGCTGAGACTAGCGGGGGGCCTCAAGAGACCCAGTACTTC
CSAETSGGPQETQYF
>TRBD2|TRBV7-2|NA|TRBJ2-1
TGTGCCAGCAGCGGAATTAGCGGGAGCGCCTACAATGAGCAGTTCTTC
CASSGISGSAYNEQFF
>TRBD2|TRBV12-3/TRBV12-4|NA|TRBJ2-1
TGTGCCAGCAGATCTAGCGGGGTCCCCTACAATGAGCAGTTCTTC
CASRSSGVPYNEQFF
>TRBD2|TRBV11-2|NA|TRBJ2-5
TGTGCCAGCAGCTACGTGGGAGGCGGGGGAGAGACCCAGTACTTC
CASSYVGGGGETQYF
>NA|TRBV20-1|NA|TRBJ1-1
TGCAGTGCTAGGATGTTGGGGGCCACTGAAGCTTTCTTT
CSARMLGATEAFF
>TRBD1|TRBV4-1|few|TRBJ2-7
TGCGCCAGCAGCTTCACCGGGACAGGGATCTACGAGCAGTACTTC
CASSFTGTGIYEQYF
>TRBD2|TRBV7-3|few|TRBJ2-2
TGTGCCAGCAGCTCTAGCGGGAGAACCGGGGAGCTGTTTTTT
CASSSSGRTGELFF
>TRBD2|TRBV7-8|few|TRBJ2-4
TGTGCCAGCAGCACTCGCGGGAGGAAAAACATTCAGTACTTC
CASSTRGRKNIQYF
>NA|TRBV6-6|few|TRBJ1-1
TGTGCCAGCAGTTACTCTGAGGAAAACACTGAAGCTTTCTTT
CASSYSEENTEAFF
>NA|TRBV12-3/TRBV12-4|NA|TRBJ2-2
TGTGCCAGCAGTTCGCCCTCGACCGAGGTGTTTGGGGAGCTGTTTTTT
CASSSPSTEVFGELFF
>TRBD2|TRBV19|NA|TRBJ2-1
TGTGCCAGTAGTATAGGGTCTTCGGGGGGCAATGAGCAGTTCTTC
CASSIGSSGGNEQFF
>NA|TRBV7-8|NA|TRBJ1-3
TGTGCCAGCAGCTTACAGGGCCTCTCGGGAGGAAACACCATATATTTT
CASSLQGLSGGNTIYF
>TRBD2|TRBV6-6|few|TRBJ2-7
TGTGCCAGCAGTTCCTTAGCGGGGGGTACCTACGAGCAGTACTTC
CASSSLAGGTYEQYF
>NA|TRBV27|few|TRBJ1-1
TGTGCCAGCAGTTTTTTGGGGGGGAACACTGAAGCTTTCTTT
CASSFLGGNTEAFF
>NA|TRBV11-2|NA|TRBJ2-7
TGTGCCAGCAGCTCTCGAGGTACTACCTACGAGCAGTACTTC
CASSSRGTTYEQYF
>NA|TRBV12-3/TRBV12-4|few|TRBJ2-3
TGTGCCAGCAGTTGGTCGTACACGCAGTATTTT
CASSWSYTQYF
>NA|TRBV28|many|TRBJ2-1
TGTGCCAGCACGACCTCCTACAATGAGCAGTTCTTC
CASTTSYNEQFF